A selection of T cell receptor beta chains follows, all from one sample in a study of T cell responses to AZD1222 COVID-19 vaccine. Sequencing was performed with immunoSEQ multiplex PCR; in TCRdb, only in-frame clones are kept and a portion is missing. Seen here are 130,000 to 150,000 clones, approximately 90% observed once, and the top ten hold roughly 3.6%. Source: peripheral blood, taken on day 0 of AZD1222 vaccination. The receptors were sampled from an adult in good health. The conserved cysteine and the conserved F or W are not part of the CDR3 here.

>TRBV13
ASSFRGRGYT
>TRBV12-3/TRBV12-4
ASSYGQEAF
>TRBV6-2/TRBV6-3
ASRPPGQGESQPQH
>TRBV21-1
ASSIPGQINTEAF
>TRBV18
ASSPGTGGSYEQY
>TRBV6-4
ASSDVFRQANNEQF
>TRBV30
AWRGTGTDTQY
>TRBV6-1
ASSEFPVAGYGYT
>TRBV29-1
SVEDRDYEQY
>TRBV5-1
ASNPTAGTYGYT
>TRBV6-4
ATLDRDASPLH